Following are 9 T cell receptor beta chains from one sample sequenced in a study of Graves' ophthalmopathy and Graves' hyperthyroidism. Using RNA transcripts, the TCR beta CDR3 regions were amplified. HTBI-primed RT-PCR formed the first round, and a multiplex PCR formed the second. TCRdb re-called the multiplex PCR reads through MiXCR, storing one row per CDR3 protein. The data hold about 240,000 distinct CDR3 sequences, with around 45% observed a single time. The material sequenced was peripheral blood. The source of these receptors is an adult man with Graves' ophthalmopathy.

CDR3 region: CASSLSVPRGNSPLHF. The CDR3 nucleotides are TGTGCCAGCAGCTTATCCGTTCCAAGGGGGAATTCACCCCTCCACTTT. The chain is built from TRBV5-8 and TRBJ1-6, with TRBD1 as a possible D gene (6 bases). The V gene's germline CDR1 is SGHTS and CDR2 YDEGEE. V was shortened by 2 bases and J by 7 bases, with 16 bases between the two germline ends. This CDR3 spans 16 amino acids.

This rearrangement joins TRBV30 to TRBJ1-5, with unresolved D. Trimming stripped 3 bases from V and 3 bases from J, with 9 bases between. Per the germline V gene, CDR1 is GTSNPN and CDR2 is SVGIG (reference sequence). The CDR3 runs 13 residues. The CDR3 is CAWSGHVNQPQHF. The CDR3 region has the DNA TGTGCCTGGAGCGGGCACGTCAATCAGCCCCAGCATTTT. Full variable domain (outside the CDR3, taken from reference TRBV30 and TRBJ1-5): SQTIHQWPATLVQPVGSPLSLECTVEGTSNPNLYWYRQAAGRGLQLLFYSVGIGQISSEVPQNLSASRPQDRQFILSSKKLLLSDSGFYLCAWSGHVNQPQHFGDGTRLSIL.

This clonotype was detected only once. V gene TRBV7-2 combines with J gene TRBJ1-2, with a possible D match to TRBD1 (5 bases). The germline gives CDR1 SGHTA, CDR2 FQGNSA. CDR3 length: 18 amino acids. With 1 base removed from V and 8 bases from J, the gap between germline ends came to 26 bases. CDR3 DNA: TGTGCCAGCAGCTTAGGGTACTTGCGGGGGGGTGGCTTCGGGGGCTACACCTTC. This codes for CASSLGYLRGGGFGGYTF.

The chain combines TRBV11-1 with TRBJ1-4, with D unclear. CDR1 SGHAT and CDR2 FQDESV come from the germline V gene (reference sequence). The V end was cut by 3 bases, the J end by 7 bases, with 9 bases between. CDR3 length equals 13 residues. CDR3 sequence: CASSLNGAEKLFF. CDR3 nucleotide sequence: TGTGCCAGCAGCTTGAATGGAGCTGAAAAACTGTTTTTT.

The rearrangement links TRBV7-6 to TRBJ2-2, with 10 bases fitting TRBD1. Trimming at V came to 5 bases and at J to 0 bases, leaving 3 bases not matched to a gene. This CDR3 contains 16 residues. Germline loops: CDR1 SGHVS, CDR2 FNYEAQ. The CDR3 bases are TGTGCCAGCAGCCCTGGACAGGGGGCGAACACCGGGGAGCTGTTTTTT. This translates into CASSPGQGANTGELFF.

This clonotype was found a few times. The CDR3: CSARDSGSAFYEQYF. The CDR3 nucleotides read TGCAGTGCTAGAGATTCAGGGAGCGCTTTCTACGAGCAGTACTTC. The V and J genes are TRBV20-1 and TRBJ2-7; D tentatively fits TRBD1 or TRBD2 (5 bases each). Per germline, CDR1 DFQATT and CDR2 SNEGSKA (reference sequence). V lost 0 bases and J lost 3, with 15 bases in between. The CDR3 runs to 15 residues.

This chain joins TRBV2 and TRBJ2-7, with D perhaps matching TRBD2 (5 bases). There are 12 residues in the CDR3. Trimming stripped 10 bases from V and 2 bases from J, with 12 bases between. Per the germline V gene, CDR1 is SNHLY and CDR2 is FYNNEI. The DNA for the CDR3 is TGTGCCACCCTAACCGGGACCTACGAGCAGTACTTC. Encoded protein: CATLTGTYEQYF.

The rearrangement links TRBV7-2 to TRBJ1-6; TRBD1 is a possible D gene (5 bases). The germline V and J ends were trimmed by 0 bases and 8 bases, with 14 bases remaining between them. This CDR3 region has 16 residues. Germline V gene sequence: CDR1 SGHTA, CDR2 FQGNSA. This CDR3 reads CASSLAWRREDSPLHF. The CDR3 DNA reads TGTGCCAGCAGCTTAGCGTGGCGCAGGGAAGATTCACCCCTCCACTTT.

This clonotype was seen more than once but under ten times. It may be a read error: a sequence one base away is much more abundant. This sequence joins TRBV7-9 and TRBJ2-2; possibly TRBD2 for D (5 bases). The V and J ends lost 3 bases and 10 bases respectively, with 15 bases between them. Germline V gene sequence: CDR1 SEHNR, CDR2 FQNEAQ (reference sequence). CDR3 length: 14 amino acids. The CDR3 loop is CASSFGGSAVELFF. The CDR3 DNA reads TGTGCCAGCAGCTTCGGAGGAAGCGCCGTGGAGCTGTTTTTT.